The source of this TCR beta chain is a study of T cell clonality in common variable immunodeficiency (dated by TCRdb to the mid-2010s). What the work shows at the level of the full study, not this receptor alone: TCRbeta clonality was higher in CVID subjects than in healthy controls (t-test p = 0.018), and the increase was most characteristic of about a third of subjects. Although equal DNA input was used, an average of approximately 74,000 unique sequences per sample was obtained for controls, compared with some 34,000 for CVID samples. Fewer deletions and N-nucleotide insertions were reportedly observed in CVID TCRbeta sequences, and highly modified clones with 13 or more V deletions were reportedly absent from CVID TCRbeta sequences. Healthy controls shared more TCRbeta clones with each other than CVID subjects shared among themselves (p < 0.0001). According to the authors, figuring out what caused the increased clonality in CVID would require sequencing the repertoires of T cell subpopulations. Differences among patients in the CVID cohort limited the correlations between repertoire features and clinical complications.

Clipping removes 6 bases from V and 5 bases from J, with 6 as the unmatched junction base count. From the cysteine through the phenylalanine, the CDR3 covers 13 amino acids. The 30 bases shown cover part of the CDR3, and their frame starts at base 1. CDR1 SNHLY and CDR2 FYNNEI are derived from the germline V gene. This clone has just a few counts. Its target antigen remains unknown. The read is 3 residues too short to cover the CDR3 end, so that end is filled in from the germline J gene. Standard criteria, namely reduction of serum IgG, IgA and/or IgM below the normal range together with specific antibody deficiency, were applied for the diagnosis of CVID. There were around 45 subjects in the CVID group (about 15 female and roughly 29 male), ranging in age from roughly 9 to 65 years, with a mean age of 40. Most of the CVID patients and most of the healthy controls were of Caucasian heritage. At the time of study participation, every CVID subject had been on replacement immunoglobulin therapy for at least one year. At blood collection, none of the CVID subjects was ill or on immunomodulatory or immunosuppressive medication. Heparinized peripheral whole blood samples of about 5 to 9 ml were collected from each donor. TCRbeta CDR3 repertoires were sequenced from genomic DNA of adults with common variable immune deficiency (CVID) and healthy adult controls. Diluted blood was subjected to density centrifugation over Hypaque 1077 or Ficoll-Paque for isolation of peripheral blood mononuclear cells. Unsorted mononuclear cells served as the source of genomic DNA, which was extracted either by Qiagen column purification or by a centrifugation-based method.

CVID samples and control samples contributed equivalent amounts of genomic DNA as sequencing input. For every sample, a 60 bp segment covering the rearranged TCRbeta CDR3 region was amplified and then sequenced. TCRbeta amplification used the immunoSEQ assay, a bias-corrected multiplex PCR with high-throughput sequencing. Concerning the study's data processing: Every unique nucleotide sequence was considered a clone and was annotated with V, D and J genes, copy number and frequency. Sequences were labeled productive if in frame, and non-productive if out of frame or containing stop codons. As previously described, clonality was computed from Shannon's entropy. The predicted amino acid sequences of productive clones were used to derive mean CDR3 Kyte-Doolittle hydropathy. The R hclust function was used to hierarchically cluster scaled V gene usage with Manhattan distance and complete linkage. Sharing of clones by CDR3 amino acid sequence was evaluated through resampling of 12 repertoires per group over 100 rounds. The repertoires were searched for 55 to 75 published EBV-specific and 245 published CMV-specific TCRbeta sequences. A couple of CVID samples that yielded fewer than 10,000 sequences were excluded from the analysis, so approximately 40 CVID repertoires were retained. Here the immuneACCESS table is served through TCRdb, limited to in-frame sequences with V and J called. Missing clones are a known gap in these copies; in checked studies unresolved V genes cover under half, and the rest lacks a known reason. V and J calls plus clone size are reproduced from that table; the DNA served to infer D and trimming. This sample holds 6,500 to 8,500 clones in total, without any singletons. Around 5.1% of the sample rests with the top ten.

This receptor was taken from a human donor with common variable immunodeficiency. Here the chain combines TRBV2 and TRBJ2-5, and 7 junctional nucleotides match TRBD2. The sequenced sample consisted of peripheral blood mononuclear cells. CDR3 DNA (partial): TGTGCCAGCAGGGACGGACTAGTCGAGACC. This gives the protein CASRDGLVET. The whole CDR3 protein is CASRDGLVETQYF. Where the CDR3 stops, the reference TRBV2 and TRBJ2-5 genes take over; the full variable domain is EPEVTQTPSHQVTQMGQEVILRCVPISNHLYFYWYRQILGQKVEFLVSFYNNEISEKSEIFDDQFSVERPDGSNFTLKIRSTKLEDSAMYFCASRDGLVETQYFGPGTRLLVL.